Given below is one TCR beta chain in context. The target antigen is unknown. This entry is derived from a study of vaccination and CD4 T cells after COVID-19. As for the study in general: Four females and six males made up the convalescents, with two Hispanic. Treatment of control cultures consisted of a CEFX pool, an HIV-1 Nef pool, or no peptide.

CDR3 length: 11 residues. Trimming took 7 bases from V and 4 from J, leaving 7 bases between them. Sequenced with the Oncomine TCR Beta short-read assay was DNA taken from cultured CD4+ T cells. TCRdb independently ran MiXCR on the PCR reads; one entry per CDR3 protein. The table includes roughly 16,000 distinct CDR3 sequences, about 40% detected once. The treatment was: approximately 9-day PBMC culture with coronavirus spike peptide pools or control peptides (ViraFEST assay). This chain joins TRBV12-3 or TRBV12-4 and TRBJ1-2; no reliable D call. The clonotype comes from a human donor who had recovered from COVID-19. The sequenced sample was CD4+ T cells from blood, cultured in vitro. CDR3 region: CASKNFYGYTF. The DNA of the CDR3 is TGTGCCAGCAAGAACTTCTATGGCTACACCTTC.